The T cell receptor beta chain under discussion was sequenced for a study of shared clonotypes between healthy human individuals. Study information: Three plates each covered CD4 naive and memory; CD8 naive two, CD8 memory one.

Profiled with immunoSEQ multiplex PCR; TCRdb holds only in-frame clones, not every one. The sample contains over a million clones, around 97% of which appear only once. This CDR3 comprises 16 residues. Per the germline V gene, CDR1 is KGHSH and CDR2 is LQKENI. Trimming cost V 2 bases and J 6 bases; bases outside gene matches: 12. The V and J genes are TRBV18 and TRBJ1-2; 7 bases fit TRBD1. This receptor was taken from a man aged 25-40 years in good health. Material: naive CD4+ T cells sorted from blood. Regarding subset: CD45RA+ positively selected. DNA of the CDR3: TGTGCCAGCTCACCAAGGCTAGAGGGGGCGTCCGATGGCTACACCTTC. It translates to CASSPRLEGASDGYTF.